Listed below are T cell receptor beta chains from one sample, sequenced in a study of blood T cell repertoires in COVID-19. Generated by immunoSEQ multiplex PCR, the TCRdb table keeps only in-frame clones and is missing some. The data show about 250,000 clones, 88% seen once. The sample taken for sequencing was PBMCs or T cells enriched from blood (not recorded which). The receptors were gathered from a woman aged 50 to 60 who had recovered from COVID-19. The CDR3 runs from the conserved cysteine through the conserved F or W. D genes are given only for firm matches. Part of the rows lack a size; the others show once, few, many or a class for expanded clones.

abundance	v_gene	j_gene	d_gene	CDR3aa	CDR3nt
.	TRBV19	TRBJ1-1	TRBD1	CASSEQGTEAFF	TGTGCCAGTAGCGAACAGGGGACTGAAGCTTTCTTT
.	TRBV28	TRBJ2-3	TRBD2	CASSLWGGSGTDTQYF	TGTGCCAGCAGTTTATGGGGCGGGAGCGGGACAGATACGCAGTATTTT
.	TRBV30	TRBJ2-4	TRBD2	CACSLAGGTGNIQYF	TGTGCCTGTTCCTTAGCGGGCGGGACGGGAAACATTCAGTACTTC
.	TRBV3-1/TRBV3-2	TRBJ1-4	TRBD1	CASSQGDRMNEKLFF	TGTGCCAGCAGCCAAGGGGACAGGATGAATGAAAAACTGTTTTTT
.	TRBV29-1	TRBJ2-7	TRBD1	CSVGGRGRGYEQYF	TGCAGCGTTGGCGGTAGGGGGCGCGGCTACGAGCAGTACTTC
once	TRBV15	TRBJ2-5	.	CATSRVVAQETQYF	TGTGCCACCAGCAGAGTGGTAGCACAAGAGACCCAGTACTTC
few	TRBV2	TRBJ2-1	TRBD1	CASKRQGASYNEQFF	TGTGCCAGCAAACGACAGGGGGCATCCTACAATGAGCAGTTCTTC
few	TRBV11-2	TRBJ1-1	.	CASSFRNTEAFF	TGTGCCAGCAGCTTCCGGAACACTGAAGCTTTCTTT
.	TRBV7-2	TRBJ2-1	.	CASSLGFSYNEQFF	TGTGCCAGCAGCTTGGGCTTTTCCTACAATGAGCAGTTCTTC
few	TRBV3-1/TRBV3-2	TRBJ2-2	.	CASSQTLGGTGELFF	TGTGCCAGCAGCCAAACTCTCGGGGGCACCGGGGAGCTGTTTTTT
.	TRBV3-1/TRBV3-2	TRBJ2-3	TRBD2	CASSYLGTSGRAGDTQYF	TGTGCCAGCAGCTATCTTGGGACTAGCGGGAGGGCCGGGGATACGCAGTATTTT
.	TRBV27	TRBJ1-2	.	CASSLMRGGNYGYTF	TGTGCCAGCAGTTTGATGCGGGGCGGCAACTATGGCTACACCTTC
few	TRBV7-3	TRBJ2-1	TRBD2	CASSWGLAGYNEQFF	TGTGCCAGCAGCTGGGGACTAGCGGGATACAATGAGCAGTTCTTC
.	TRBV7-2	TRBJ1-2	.	CASSTDRGYTF	TGTGCCAGCAGCACAGACCGGGGCTACACCTTC
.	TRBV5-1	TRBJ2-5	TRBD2	CASSLLVAGNQETQYF	TGCGCCAGCAGCTTGTTAGTAGCGGGGAACCAAGAGACCCAGTACTTC
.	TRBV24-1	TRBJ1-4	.	CATSDSRMNEKLFF	TGTGCCACCAGTGATAGCAGGATGAACGAAAAACTGTTTTTT
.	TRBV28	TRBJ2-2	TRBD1	CASRSTGIGGELFF	TGTGCCAGCAGATCGACAGGGATCGGCGGGGAGCTGTTTTTT
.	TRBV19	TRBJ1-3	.	CASTIPGSSGNTIYF	TGTGCCAGTACGATCCCCGGGAGCTCTGGAAACACCATATATTTT
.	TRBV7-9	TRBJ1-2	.	CANNLDTANYGYTF	TGTGCCAACAACCTCGACACAGCAAACTATGGCTACACCTTC
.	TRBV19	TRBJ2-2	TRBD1	CASMRQGSTGELFF	TGTGCCAGTATGAGACAGGGATCCACCGGGGAGCTGTTTTTT
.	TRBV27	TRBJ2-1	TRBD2	CASSFYWASGSLDNEQFF	TGTGCCAGCAGTTTCTATTGGGCTAGCGGGAGTTTAGACAATGAGCAGTTCTTC